This T cell receptor (beta chain) was observed in a study of siplizumab effects on memory and regulatory T cells. V was cut by 3 bases and J by 0 bases, with 12 bases left in between. The V gene's germline CDR1 is SEHNR and CDR2 FQNEAQ (reference sequence). The CDR3 totals 16 residues. Using immunoSEQ multiplex PCR, the repertoire was profiled, and TCRdb retains in-frame clones only, with some absent. The data contain over 95,000 clones, 93% of them singletons. The sequencing sample was made of non-Treg CD4+ T cells sorted from blood. This TCR derives from a human donor in good health. The chain employs TRBV7-9 and TRBJ1-3; the D gene is possibly TRBD1 (6 bases). The CDR3 sequence: CASSFTADSSGNTIYF. CDR3 nucleotide sequence: TGTGCCAGCAGCTTCACCGCGGACAGCTCTGGAAACACCATATATTTT.